The present entry profiles one T cell receptor (beta chain) with its context. What it binds is unknown. Germline-derived CDR1 and CDR2 are SQVTM and ANQGSEA. J was trimmed by 2 bases and V by 4 bases; bases with no gene match: 16. The CDR3 is 18 residues long. These data are taken from a study of CD8+ T cells in alopecia areata. Study in general: Treatment of the treated patients consisted of oral tofacitinib, 5 to 10 mg twice daily.

Once RNA had been extracted, it was reverse transcribed into cDNA to act as the sequencing template. Here immunoSEQ multiplex PCR was the method, and the copy in TCRdb shows in-frame clones only, minus some. The table records approximately 140,000 clones, more than 45% of them present only once. Overall study results and limits: Relative to normal scalp, lesional scalp, especially alopecia totalis/universalis, showed higher clonality.

This clonotype was obtained from a human donor with alopecia areata. The specimen sequenced was CD4+ T cells sorted from blood. The genes are TRBV29-1 and TRBJ2-1, with TRBD1 identical over 8 bases. The DNA for the CDR3 is TGCAGCGTTGGAGGACAGGGTTCTAGTAGGATTGCCTACAATGAGCAGTTCTTC. This gives the protein CSVGGQGSSRIAYNEQFF.